This T cell receptor (beta chain) was recorded in a study of shared clonotypes between healthy human individuals. In the naive CD8 group, cells lacked CD45RO and were positively selected for CCR7, so terminally differentiated effector memory CD45RA+ cells were left out. Germline values: CDR1 LGHNA, CDR2 YNFKEQ. The length of the CDR3 is 13 residues. Trimming left V 4 bases short and J 6 bases short, with 13 bases between. The assay was immunoSEQ multiplex PCR, and TCRdb's table has in-frame clones only and misses some. The sample holds about 2,100,000 clones; just over 90% are singletons and the top ten take under 2%.

Specimen: naive CD8+ T cells from PBMCs. The chain has TRBV4-2 and TRBJ2-7; D unclear. This sequence was found in a man between 18 and 29 years old in good health. Some clones in this sample may be carry-over from other donors' samples. The CDR3 nucleotides are TGTGCCAGCAGCCCAAGTAAGGGCCCCGAGCAGTACTTC. Amino acids: CASSPSKGPEQYF.